The 10 T cell receptor beta chains reported below all come from one sample, sequenced in a study of metastatic and nonmetastatic thyroid tumors. Not a single patient had been given any form of treatment at any point before undergoing thyroid surgery. TCRdb re-clonotyped the PCR reads via MiXCR. Counted here are about 92,000 clones, under 15% occurring once; the ten biggest clones make up 3.6%. Sequencing was done on a sample of blood. These TCRs come from a female donor with papillary thyroid cancer or a benign thyroid nodule (not recorded which). Some clones in this sample may be carry-over from other donors' samples.

This clone was counted ten times or more. This rearrangement joins TRBV28 to TRBJ2-4; the D gene could be TRBD1 or TRBD2 (7 bases each). The V end was cut by 2 bases, the J end by 0 bases, with 17 bases between. The germline gives CDR1 MDHEN, CDR2 SYDVKM. The CDR3 length is 18 residues. In DNA, the CDR3 is TGTGCCAGCAGTTTAACCGCCTCAGGGGGGGCAGCCAAAAACATTCAGTACTTC. It encodes CASSLTASGGAAKNIQYF.

V gene TRBV28 combines with J gene TRBJ2-3; 9 bases agree with TRBD2. Per germline, CDR1 MDHEN and CDR2 SYDVKM. V dropped 5 bases and J dropped 3; count of bases not matched to a gene: 12. CDR3 length: 17 residues. The CDR3 DNA reads TGTGCCAGCAGTCCCTTGGCGCTAGCGGGGAGGACAGATACGCAGTATTTT. Its translation: CASSPLALAGRTDTQYF.

The chain links TRBV20-1 to TRBJ2-5; possible D gene TRBD1, 5 bases. CDR1 DFQATT and CDR2 SNEGSKA come from the germline V gene (reference sequence). The CDR3 spans 14 residues. Trimming removed 4 bases from V and 1 base from J, with 13 bases in between. The CDR3 sequence: CSAMPSRVQETQYF. CDR3 coding DNA: TGCAGTGCTATGCCCTCCAGGGTCCAAGAGACCCAGTACTTC.

As regards this clone: A much larger clone differs from this one at a single base, so this may be a read error. The chain combines TRBV2 with TRBJ1-6, with D possibly TRBD1 on 5 matching bases. CDR1 and CDR2 from the germline V gene are SNHLY and FYNNEI. The CDR3 covers 15 residues. CDR3 loop: CASSGDGTYNPPLHF. In DNA, the CDR3 is TGTGCCAGCAGTGGGGACGGTACCTATAATCCACCCCTCCACTTT.

This clone was picked up many times. The DNA for the CDR3 is TGTGCCAGCAGTGGACTAGGGGGGGAGGAGAATGAGCAGTTCTTC. This gives the protein CASSGLGGEENEQFF. The chain links TRBV2 to TRBJ2-1; the D gene is possibly TRBD2 (7 bases). The CDR3 contains 15 residues. The V gene's germline CDR1 is SNHLY and CDR2 FYNNEI. V dropped 4 bases and J dropped 7 bases, with 17 bases sitting between them.

In its sample, this clone was seen many times. The V and J genes are TRBV28 and TRBJ2-2; the D is unclear. V was shortened by 8 bases and J by 7 bases, with 8 bases between the two germline ends. The CDR3 contains 11 residues. Germline-derived CDR1 and CDR2 are MDHEN and SYDVKM. The CDR3 nucleotides are TGTGCCAGCCTCTCGGGCGGGGAGCTGTTTTTT. This translates into CASLSGGELFF.

This clone has ten or more counts. This chain joins TRBV5-1 and TRBJ1-2; no firm D call. V lost 4 bases and J lost 5, with 12 bases in between. Germline V gives CDR1 SGHRS, CDR2 YFSETQ. This CDR3 contains 13 residues. The CDR3 region is CASSHPREYGYTF. In nucleotides, the CDR3 is TGCGCCAGCAGCCATCCCCGGGAGTATGGCTACACCTTC.

This chain joins TRBV6-1 and TRBJ2-1, with 8 positions matching TRBD2. CDR1 and CDR2 (germline): MNHNS, SASEGT. J lost 3 bases, V lost 6 bases, and 10 bases had no gene match. This CDR3 has 16 amino acids. CDR3 coding DNA: TGTGCCAGCAGCCCTAACCTAGCGGGTGACTACAATGAGCAGTTCTTC. Its translation is CASSPNLAGDYNEQFF.

This clone came up a few times. A single base separates this from a much larger clone, so it may be a read error. This sample includes further DNA sequences coding for the same CDR3. V and J are TRBV29-1 and TRBJ2-4; the D gene is possibly TRBD2 (5 bases). Germline V gene lookup returns CDR1 SQVTM and CDR2 ANQGSEA. The CDR3 sequence is 11 residues long. The ends were cut back, 6 bases at V and 8 bases at J, with 11 bases in the middle. In nucleotides, the CDR3 is TGCAGCGTACTGACCGGGGACATTCAGTACTTC. Amino acids: CSVLTGDIQYF.

This clone was observed a handful of times. A read error may be the cause here, since a much bigger clone is one base away. V gene TRBV28 combines with J gene TRBJ2-1; 8 nucleotides match TRBD1. After removal of 6 bases from V and 0 bases from J, the junction contained 7 bases not matched to a gene. The CDR3 runs 16 residues. From germline, CDR1 is MDHEN and CDR2 SYDVKM. The CDR3 DNA is TGTGCCAGCAGATGGACAGGGAAGAGCTCCTACAATGAGCAGTTCTTC. The encoded protein is CASRWTGKSSYNEQFF.